This T cell receptor beta chain was obtained from a study of cytomegalovirus exposure and HLA in healthy donors (dated by TCRdb to 2017 to 2019). Background for the entire study: An earlier analysis of several hundred of the donors reported about 260 Gb of sequence data and 117 million unique TCR beta sequences obtained from about 179 million T cells. An early release covering over 500 HLA-typed donors comprised about 310 gigabases of sequencing data and tens of millions of unique TCR sequences. Among the roughly 400 genotyped donors, about 85% belonged to the genetic ancestry cluster associated with self-reported Caucasian donors. The study aimed to test whether cataloging public T cell receptors could reveal signatures of past pathogen exposure. The T cell repertoires of 700 or so subjects were profiled by immunosequencing and related to cytomegalovirus serostatus. In addition to the first cohort of 666 subjects, a separate validation cohort of 120 different subjects was used. High-throughput TCR immunosequencing, statistical association of individual TCRs with disease status, and machine learning were combined to predict cytomegalovirus infection status. To study patterns of TCR occurrence, a later analysis re-analyzed previously published TCR beta repertoires from just over 650 donors and added high-resolution HLA genotyping. The later analysis used no new phenotypic data to find candidate immune exposures, relying instead on TCR beta sequences and their occurrence across donors. An earlier analysis of 450 to 750 of the donors used high-throughput TCR beta sequencing to judge whether each TCR beta V gene segment behaved as functional or pseudogenic. Alongside the repertoire data, information on donor age, sex, ethnicity and CMV serostatus was compiled. Genome-wide SNP genotypes for about 65% of the roughly 670 donors were used in a later genetic analysis, which treated that subset as a discovery cohort. Every discovery cohort repertoire had been produced on one sequencing platform. Both class I and class II loci were covered by HLA typing, at four-digit resolution. Typing coverage differed by locus: A, B, C, DRB1 and DQB1 were typed in roughly 620-640 donors, DQA1 in 522, DPA1 in around 600, and DPB1 in roughly 450. Because of strong linkage in the cohort, roughly five DR-DQ haplotypes were treated as single units for association and clustering. Among some 410 genotyped donors of the cohort, an average of roughly 240,000 unique TCR beta nucleotide sequences were sequenced per donor, roughly 20% of them non-productive.

Library creation used the immunoSEQ multiplex PCR assay. For the multiplex PCR, a mixture combining 60 forward primers for TCR Vbeta segments and 13 reverse primers for TCR Jbeta segments was used. Amplification of the CDR3 region of rearranged TCR beta genes was performed with a multiplex PCR assay on genomic DNA. The Illumina HiSeq System was used to sequence the amplified TCR beta libraries as 87-base-pair reads. The published analysis was carried out like this. In a later analysis, 70 million to 95 million unique TCR beta chains were counted across the approximately 640 repertoires, and roughly 11 million of these chains were shared by at least two donors. A nearest-neighbor algorithm error-corrected the raw reads and collapsed the reads into unique sequences, merging closely related sequences to remove PCR and sequencing errors. Alignment of CDR3 sequences to IMGT reference sequences was used to assign V, D and J gene segments. For a sequence to be retained, a match of at least six nucleotides was required to both a V gene segment and a J gene segment. A rearrangement was called productive if the CDR3 had no stop codons and remained in frame with V and J, and every other rearrangement was called non-productive. CDR3 was defined according to IMGT convention as the region running from the second conserved V-encoded cysteine to the conserved J-encoded phenylalanine. The earlier analysis of some 600 of the donors excluded sequences that lacked an unambiguous match to a single V gene segment. An earlier analysis of a few hundred of the donors called V segments functional above 56.7% productive rearrangements and segregating when the between-donor standard deviation exceeded 5%. A statistical classification framework was built to diagnose cytomegalovirus status from the catalog of TCR beta chain sequences. In a later analysis, V and J genes were assigned by comparing TCR nucleotide sequences against IMGT/GENE-DB human TR gene sequences. In a later analysis, CDR3 sequences and most-parsimonious VDJ recombination scenarios were assigned using the TCRdist pipeline. In a later analysis, each TCR beta chain was defined by its CDR3 amino acid sequence together with its V-gene family, and reads without a unique V-gene family were excluded. In a later analysis, 450 to 600 highly shared, low-generation-probability nucleotide sequences were removed to address suspected cross-contamination and a sequencing artifact. A later analysis calculated a clonal expansion index for each public chain from normalized within-repertoire ranks of inferred template counts. Generation probabilities in a later analysis came from a VDJ recombination model fitted to out-of-frame rearrangements, and those results were checked against IGoR. In a later analysis, hypergeometric tests were used to score TCR-TCR, TCR-HLA and TCR-CMV co-occurrence, with a repertoire-size bias correction applied to TCR pairs. A later analysis estimated false discovery rates by permuting HLA or CMV assignments 20 times. In a later analysis, co-occurring TCRs were grouped with DBSCAN, and TCRdist sequence similarity was added when clustering was performed within HLA-allele-positive subsets. Co-occurrence clustering excluded repertoires with fewer than 30,000 or more than 120,000 public chains, plus five with anomalous nucleotide sharing. TCRdb's version of the immuneACCESS table is confined to in-frame rearrangements and falls short of the full clone set. An unresolved V gene accounts for under half of the shortfall where checked; the remainder is of unknown origin. V, J and clone size were drawn from that table, and D and trimming were deduced from the DNA. The sample has fewer than 200,000 clones on record, roughly four fifths of them singletons. The ten largest account for over 8.5% of the sample.

CDR3 length: 13 amino acids, cysteine to phenylalanine. Only the CDR3 DNA is retained, 39 bases long and in frame from the first base. CDR1 LNHDA and CDR2 SQIVND were looked up in the germline V gene (reference sequence). V is shortened by 4 bases, J by 2 bases, and the region joining them spans 9 bases. Overall study outcomes, separate from this receptor: Compared with the approximately 710-donor mean, donors in an Asian-associated ancestry cluster had fewer N-insertions in productive TCRs, according to a later genetic analysis. Because HLA typing was unavailable for some donors at each locus, only the typed subset was used in association tests. Immune exposure information for the cohort was limited to CMV serostatus. Across donors, most TCR sequences were observed very rarely, whereas some public TCRs were present in many individuals. A group of highly shared sequence variants was considered likely to be a technical artifact of the sequencing pipeline. An earlier analysis of several hundred of the donors showed that most TCR beta V segments appeared in productive rearrangements either about 90% or about 30% of the time, which broadly matched IMGT annotations. Linkage disequilibrium might explain the correlated functional status among segregating V segments, but an unknown experimental factor could not be excluded. In vitro tests confirmed that a few of the cytomegalovirus-associated TCR beta chains recognize cytomegalovirus antigens. A later analysis reported that several top co-occurrence clusters appeared linked to parvovirus B19, influenza, CMV and Epstein-Barr virus. In a later analysis, HLA-associated TCR beta chains were found to be more clonally expanded and to have lower generation probabilities than equally common non-associated chains. In this cohort, only TCR beta chains were sequenced, and detectable features were limited by the absence of alpha or paired-chain data. The presence/absence analyses assumed that sequencing depth was roughly uniform across donors, and that assumption may not be true. According to a later analysis, TCR association rates differed among HLA loci, with DRB1 alleles showing the most associated TCRs and HLA-C alleles showing the fewest. The classifier was reported to diagnose cytomegalovirus status with high specificity and sensitivity in both the original cohort and the validation cohort. It was suggested by the authors that the approach could potentially be generalized to other disease states and immunological phenotypes. About 17 rarely observed V segments, including chromosome 9 orphons, were excluded from the earlier analysis of about 610 of the donors because counts were too low. In a later genetic analysis, a missense DCLRE1C variant was associated with V-gene and J-gene trimming of TCR beta chains, and the association was replicated in an independent cohort. A further reported finding was that TCR beta sequences accurately predicted the HLA-A and HLA-B alleles for most subjects in the first cohort. At a false discovery rate of 0.05, a later analysis linked roughly 17,000 TCR beta sequences to specific HLA alleles. The study gave a list of about 150 TCR beta chains associated with cytomegalovirus. According to a later analysis, most CMV-associated TCR beta chains appeared to be HLA-restricted, and the HLA associations seemed to be driven largely by CMV exposure. Some IMGT-functional V segments, including TRBV6-2 and TRBV6-3, could not be distinguished by the 87-base-pair reads and were therefore excluded. When HLA alleles, especially DR and DQ, strongly co-occurred, TCR associations were difficult to assign to individual alleles.

For this clone: This clone's antigen is unknown. The record has no base qualities; no much larger clone is one base away.

The cohort comprised some 700 healthy bone marrow donors. All cohort members were sampled while nominally healthy, although unrecorded immune exposures were likely present. The donor tested CMV seropositive and was one of the 289 seropositive cohort members. Each donor provided a peripheral blood sample, and peripheral blood mononuclear cells were used for TCR beta sequencing. Genomic DNA extraction from the blood cell samples was performed with the Qiagen DNeasy Blood Extraction Kit. The sequencing sample was made of PBMCs. Rearrangement joined TRBV19 to TRBJ2-7, with no confident D gene call. The sequence derives from a man in his fifties or sixties in good health and CMV-seropositive. DNA sequence: TGTGCCAGTAGTACCGACAAGGCCTACGAGCAGTACTTC. Translated, it reads CASSTDKAYEQYF.